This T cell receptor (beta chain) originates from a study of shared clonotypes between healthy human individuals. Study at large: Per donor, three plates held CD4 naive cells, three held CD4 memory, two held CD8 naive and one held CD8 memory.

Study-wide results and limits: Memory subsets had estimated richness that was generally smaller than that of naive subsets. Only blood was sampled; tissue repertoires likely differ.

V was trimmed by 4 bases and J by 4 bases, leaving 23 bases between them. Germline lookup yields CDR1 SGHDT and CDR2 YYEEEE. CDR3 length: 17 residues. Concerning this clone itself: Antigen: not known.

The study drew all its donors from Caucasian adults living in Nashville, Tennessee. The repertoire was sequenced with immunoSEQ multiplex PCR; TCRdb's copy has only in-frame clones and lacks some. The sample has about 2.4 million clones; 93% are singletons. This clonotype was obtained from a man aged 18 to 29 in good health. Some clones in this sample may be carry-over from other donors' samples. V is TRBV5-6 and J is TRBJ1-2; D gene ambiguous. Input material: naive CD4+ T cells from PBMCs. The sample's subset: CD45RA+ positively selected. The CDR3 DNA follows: TGTGCCAGCAGCACGCCCCGCGGCGCGCCAGCCCTCTATGGCTACACCTTC. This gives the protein CASSTPRGAPALYGYTF. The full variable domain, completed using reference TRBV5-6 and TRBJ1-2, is DAGVTQSPTHLIKTRGQQVTLRCSPKSGHDTVSWYQQALGQGPQFIFQYYEEEERQRGNFPDRFSGHQFPNYSSELNVNALLLGDSALYLCASSTPRGAPALYGYTFGSGTRLTVV.